This TCR beta chain was profiled in a study of blood T cell repertoires in COVID-19. About the research overall: There were acute and convalescent COVID-19 samples, and they came from the United States, Italy and Spain. From T cells, B-cell-depleted T cells, or PBMCs came the material, which was cDNA or gDNA.

The CDR3 runs 17 residues. Germline-derived CDR1 and CDR2 are LNHDA and SQIVND (reference sequence). The J segment lost 7 bases and the V segment lost 7 bases, leaving 17 bases of the junction unmatched. Authors' processing steps: Researchers report that nucleated cell counts were estimated from reference gene primer amplification. Sequencing used immunoSEQ multiplex PCR; TCRdb keeps in-frame clones, though not all of them. Clone size and the V and J calls come from that table; the DNA yielded D and trimming. The table includes about 220,000 clones, around four fifths detected once. The rearrangement joins TRBV19 to TRBJ2-4, with 9 positions matching TRBD2. The sequence was obtained from a man younger than 45 with active or convalescent COVID-19. Specimen: peripheral blood. CDR3 protein: CASTSLVAGAPGNIQYF. The CDR3 DNA follows: TGTGCCAGTACCTCTCTAGTAGCGGGGGCCCCTGGGAACATTCAGTACTTC.